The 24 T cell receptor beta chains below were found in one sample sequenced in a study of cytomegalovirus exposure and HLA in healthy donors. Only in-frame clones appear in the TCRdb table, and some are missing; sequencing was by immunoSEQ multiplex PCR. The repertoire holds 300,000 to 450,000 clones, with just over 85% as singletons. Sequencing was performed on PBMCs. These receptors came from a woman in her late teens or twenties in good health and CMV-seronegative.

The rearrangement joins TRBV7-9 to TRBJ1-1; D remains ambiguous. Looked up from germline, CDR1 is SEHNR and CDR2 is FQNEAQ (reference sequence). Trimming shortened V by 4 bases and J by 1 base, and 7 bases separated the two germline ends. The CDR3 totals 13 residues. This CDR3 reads CASSSSGNTEAFF. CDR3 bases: TGTGCCAGCAGCTCTTCGGGGAACACTGAAGCTTTCTTT. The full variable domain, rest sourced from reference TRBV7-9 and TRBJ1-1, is DTGVSQNPRHKITKRGQNVTFRCDPISEHNRLYWYRQTLGQGPEFLTYFQNEAQLEKSRLLSDRFSAERPKGSFSTLEIQRTEQGDSAMYLCASSSSGNTEAFFGQGTRLTVV.

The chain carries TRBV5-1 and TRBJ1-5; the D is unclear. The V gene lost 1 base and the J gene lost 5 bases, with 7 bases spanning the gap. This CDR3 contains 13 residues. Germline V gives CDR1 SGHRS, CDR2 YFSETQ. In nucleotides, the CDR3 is TGCGCCAGCAGCTTGACAGCCGATCAGCCCCAGCATTTT. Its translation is CASSLTADQPQHF.

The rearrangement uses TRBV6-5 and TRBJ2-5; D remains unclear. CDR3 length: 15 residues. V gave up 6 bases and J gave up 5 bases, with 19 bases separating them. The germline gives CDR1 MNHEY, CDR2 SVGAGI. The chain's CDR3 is CASRKGLNNGETQYF. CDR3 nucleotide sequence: TGTGCCAGCAGGAAAGGTCTAAATAACGGGGAGACCCAGTACTTC.

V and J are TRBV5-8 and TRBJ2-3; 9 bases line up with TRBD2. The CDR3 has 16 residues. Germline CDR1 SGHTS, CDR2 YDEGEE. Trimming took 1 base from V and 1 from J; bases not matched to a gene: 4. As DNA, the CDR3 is TGTGCCAGCAGCTTGTTACGGACTAGCGGCACAGATACGCAGTATTTT. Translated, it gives CASSLLRTSGTDTQYF.

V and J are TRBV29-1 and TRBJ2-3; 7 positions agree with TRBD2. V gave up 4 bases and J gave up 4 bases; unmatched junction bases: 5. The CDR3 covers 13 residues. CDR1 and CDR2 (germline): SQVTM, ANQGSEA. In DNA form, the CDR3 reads TGCAGCGTTGTCGGCGGGAGCGCAGATACGCAGTATTTT. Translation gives CSVVGGSADTQYF.

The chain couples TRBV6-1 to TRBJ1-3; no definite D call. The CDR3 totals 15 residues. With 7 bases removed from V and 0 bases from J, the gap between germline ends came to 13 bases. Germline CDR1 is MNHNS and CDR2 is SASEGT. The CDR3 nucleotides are TGTGCCAGCACCCAGTCGGGGTCCTCTGGAAACACCATATATTTT. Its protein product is CASTQSGSSGNTIYF.

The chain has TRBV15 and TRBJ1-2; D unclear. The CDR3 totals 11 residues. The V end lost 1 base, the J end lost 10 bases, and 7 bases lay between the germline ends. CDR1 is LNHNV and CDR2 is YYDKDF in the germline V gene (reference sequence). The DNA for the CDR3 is TGTGCCACCAGCAGAGGTGGCCTCTACACCTTC. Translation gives CATSRGGLYTF. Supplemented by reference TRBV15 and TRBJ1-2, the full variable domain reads DAMVIQNPRYQVTQFGKPVTLSCSQTLNHNVMYWYQQKSSQAPKLLFHYYDKDFNNEADTPDNFQSRRPNTSFCFLDIRSPGLGDTAMYLCATSRGGLYTFGSGTRLTVV.

The CDR3 DNA reads TGTGCCAGCTGGGACACCTTAACAGATACGCAGTATTTT. It encodes CASWDTLTDTQYF. V gene TRBV6-1 combines with J gene TRBJ2-3; tentatively, D is TRBD1 (6 bases). The germline V gene has CDR1 MNHNS and CDR2 SASEGT. V was clipped by 8 bases and J by 3 bases, with 12 bases between them. This CDR3 is built from 13 residues.

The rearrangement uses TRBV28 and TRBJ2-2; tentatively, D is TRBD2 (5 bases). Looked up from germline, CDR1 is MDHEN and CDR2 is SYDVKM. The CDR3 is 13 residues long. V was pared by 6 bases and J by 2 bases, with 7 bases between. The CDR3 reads CASRDLNTGELFF. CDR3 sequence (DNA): TGTGCCAGCAGGGACTTAAACACCGGGGAGCTGTTTTTT.

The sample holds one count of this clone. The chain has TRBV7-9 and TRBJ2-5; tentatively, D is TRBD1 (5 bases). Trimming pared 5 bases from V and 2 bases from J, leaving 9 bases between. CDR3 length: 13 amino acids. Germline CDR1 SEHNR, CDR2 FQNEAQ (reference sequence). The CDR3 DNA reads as TGTGCCAGCAGCAGCAGGGTTCAAGAGACCCAGTACTTC. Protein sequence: CASSSRVQETQYF.

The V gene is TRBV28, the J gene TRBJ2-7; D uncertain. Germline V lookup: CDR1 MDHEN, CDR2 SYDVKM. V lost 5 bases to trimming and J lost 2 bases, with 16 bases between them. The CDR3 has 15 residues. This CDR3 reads CASSPLDASPYEQYF. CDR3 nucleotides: TGTGCCAGCAGTCCCCTTGACGCTAGTCCCTACGAGCAGTACTTC. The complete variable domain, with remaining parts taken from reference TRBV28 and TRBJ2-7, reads DVKVTQSSRYLVKRTGEKVFLECVQDMDHENMFWYRQDPGLGLRLIYFSYDVKMKEKGDIPEGYSVSREKKERFSLILESASTNQTSMYLCASSPLDASPYEQYFGPGTRLTVT.

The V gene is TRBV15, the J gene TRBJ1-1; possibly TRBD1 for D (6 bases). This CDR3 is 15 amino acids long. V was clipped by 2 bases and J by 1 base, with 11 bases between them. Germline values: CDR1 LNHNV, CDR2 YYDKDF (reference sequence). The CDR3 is CATSRTGQPNTEAFF. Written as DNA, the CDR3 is TGTGCCACCAGCAGAACCGGACAGCCGAACACTGAAGCTTTCTTT.

The CDR3 DNA is TGTGCCAGCAGCCCGACTAGCCACCCCCCCAATGAGCAGTTCTTC. It codes for CASSPTSHPPNEQFF. V usage is TRBV21-1 and J usage is TRBJ2-1; TRBD2, the D gene given by the table, was not confirmed from the DNA. TRBV21-1 is given as a pseudogene. This CDR3 spans 15 amino acids.

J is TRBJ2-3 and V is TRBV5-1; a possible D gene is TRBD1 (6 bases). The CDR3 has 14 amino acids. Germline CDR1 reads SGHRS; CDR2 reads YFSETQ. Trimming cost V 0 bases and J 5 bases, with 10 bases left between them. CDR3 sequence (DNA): TGCGCCAGCAGCTTGGGCAGGGGAAAAGATACGCAGTATTTT. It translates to CASSLGRGKDTQYF. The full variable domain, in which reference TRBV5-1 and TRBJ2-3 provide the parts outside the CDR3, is KAGVTQTPRYLIKTRGQQVTLSCSPISGHRSVSWYQQTPGQGLQFLFEYFSETQRNKGNFPGRFSGRQFSNSRSEMNVSTLELGDSALYLCASSLGRGKDTQYFGPGTRLTVL.

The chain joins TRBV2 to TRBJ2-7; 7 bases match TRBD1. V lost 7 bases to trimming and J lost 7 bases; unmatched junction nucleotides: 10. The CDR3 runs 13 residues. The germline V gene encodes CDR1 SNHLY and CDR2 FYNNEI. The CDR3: CASTPGTDKEQYF. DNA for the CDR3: TGTGCCAGCACCCCCGGGACAGACAAGGAGCAGTACTTC.

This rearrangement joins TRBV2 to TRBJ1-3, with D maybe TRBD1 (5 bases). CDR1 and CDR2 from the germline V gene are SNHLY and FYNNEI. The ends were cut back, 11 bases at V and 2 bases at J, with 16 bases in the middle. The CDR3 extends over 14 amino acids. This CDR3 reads CAFRLGEAGNTIYF. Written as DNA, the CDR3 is TGTGCCTTTCGTCTGGGGGAGGCTGGAAACACCATATATTTT.

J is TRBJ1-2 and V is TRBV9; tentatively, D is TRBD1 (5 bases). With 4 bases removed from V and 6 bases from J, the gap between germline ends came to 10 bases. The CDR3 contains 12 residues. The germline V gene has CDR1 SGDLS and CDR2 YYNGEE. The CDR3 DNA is TGTGCCAGCAGCCCGGCGGGGGATGGCTACACCTTC. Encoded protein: CASSPAGDGYTF.

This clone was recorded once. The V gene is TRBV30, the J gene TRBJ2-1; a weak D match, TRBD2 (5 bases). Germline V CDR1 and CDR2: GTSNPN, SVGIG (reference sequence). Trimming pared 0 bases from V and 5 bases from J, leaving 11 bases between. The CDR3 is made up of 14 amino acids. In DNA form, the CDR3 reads TGTGCCTGGAGTGTCGGGCTAGCACACAATGAGCAGTTCTTC. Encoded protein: CAWSVGLAHNEQFF. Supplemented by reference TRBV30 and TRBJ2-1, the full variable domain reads SQTIHQWPATLVQPVGSPLSLECTVEGTSNPNLYWYRQAAGRGLQLLFYSVGIGQISSEVPQNLSASRPQDRQFILSSKKLLLSDSGFYLCAWSVGLAHNEQFFGPGTRLTVL.

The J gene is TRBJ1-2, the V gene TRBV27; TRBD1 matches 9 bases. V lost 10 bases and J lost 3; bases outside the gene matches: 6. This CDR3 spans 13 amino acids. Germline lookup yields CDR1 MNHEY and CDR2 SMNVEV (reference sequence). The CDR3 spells CATWTGDYYGYTF. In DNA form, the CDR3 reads TGTGCCACCTGGACAGGGGATTACTATGGCTACACCTTC.

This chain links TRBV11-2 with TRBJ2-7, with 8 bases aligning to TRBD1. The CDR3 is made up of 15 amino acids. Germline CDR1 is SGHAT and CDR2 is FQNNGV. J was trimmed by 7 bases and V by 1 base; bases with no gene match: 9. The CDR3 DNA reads TGTGCCAGCAGCTTAGTATTTGGACAGGGACGGGAGCAGTACTTC. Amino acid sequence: CASSLVFGQGREQYF.

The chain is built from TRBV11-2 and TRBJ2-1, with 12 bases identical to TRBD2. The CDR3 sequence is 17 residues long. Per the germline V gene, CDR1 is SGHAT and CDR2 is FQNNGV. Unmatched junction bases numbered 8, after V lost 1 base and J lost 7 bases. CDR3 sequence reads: CASSLVPGLAGGNEQFF. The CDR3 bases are TGTGCCAGCAGCTTAGTCCCAGGGCTAGCGGGAGGGAATGAGCAGTTCTTC.

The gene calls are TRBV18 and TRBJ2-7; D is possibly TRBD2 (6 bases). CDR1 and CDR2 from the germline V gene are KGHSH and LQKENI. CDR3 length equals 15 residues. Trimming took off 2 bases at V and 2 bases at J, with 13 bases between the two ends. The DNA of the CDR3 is TGTGCCAGCTCACCATCGGCGGGGTCCCCCTACGAGCAGTACTTC. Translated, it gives CASSPSAGSPYEQYF.

The CDR3 sequence: CASSPTSSGNAYNEQFF. The CDR3 DNA follows: TGCGCCAGCAGCCCCACCTCTAGCGGAAATGCTTACAATGAGCAGTTCTTC. The V call is TRBV4-1, the J call TRBJ2-1, with 7 bases aligning to TRBD2. This CDR3 has 17 amino acids. CDR1 is MGHRA, CDR2 YSYEKL, per germline. V gave up 4 bases and J gave up 4 bases; unmatched junction bases: 13.

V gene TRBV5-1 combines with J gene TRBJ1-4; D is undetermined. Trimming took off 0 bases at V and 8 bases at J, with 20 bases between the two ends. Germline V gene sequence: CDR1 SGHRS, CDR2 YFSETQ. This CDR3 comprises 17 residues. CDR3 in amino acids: CASSLVYQSGDYEKLFF. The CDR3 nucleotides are TGCGCCAGCAGCTTGGTGTATCAGTCCGGGGATTACGAAAAACTGTTTTTT.